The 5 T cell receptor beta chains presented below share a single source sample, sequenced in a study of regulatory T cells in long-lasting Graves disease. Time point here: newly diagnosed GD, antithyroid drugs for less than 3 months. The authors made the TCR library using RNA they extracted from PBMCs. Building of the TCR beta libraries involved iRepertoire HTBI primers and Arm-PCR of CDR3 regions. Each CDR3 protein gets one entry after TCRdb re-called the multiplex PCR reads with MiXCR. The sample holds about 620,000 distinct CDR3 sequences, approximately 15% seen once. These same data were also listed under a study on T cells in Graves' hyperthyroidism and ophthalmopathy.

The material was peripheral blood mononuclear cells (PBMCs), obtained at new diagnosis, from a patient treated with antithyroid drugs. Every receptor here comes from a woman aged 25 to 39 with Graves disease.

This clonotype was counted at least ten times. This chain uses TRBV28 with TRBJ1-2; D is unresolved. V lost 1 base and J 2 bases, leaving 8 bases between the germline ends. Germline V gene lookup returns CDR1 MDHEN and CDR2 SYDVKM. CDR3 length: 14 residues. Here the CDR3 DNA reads TGTGCCAGCAGTTTATTACCGCTAAACTATGGCTACACCTTC. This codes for CASSLLPLNYGYTF.

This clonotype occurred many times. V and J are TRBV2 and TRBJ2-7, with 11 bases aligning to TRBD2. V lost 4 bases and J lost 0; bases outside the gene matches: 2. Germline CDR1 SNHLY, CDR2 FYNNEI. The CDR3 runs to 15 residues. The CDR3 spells CASSGLAGTSYEQYF. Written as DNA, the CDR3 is TGTGCCAGCAGTGGACTAGCGGGAACCTCCTACGAGCAGTACTTC.

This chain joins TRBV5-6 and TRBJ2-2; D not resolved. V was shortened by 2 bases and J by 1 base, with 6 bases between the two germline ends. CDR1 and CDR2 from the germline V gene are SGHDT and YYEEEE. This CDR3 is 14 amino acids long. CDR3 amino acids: CASSFALNTGELFF. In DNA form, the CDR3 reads TGTGCCAGCAGCTTCGCACTGAACACCGGGGAGCTGTTTTTT.

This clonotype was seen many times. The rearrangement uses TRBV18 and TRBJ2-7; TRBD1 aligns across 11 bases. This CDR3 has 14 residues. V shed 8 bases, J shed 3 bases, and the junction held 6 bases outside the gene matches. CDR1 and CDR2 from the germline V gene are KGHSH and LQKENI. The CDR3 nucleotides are TGTGCCAGCAGCCCGGGACAGGGGGTCTACGAGCAGTACTTC. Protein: CASSPGQGVYEQYF.

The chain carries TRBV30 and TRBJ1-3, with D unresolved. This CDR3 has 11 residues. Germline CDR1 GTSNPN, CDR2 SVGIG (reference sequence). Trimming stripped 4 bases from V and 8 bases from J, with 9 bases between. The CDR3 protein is CAWTIGYTIYF. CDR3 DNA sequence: TGTGCCTGGACCATTGGCTACACCATATATTTT.